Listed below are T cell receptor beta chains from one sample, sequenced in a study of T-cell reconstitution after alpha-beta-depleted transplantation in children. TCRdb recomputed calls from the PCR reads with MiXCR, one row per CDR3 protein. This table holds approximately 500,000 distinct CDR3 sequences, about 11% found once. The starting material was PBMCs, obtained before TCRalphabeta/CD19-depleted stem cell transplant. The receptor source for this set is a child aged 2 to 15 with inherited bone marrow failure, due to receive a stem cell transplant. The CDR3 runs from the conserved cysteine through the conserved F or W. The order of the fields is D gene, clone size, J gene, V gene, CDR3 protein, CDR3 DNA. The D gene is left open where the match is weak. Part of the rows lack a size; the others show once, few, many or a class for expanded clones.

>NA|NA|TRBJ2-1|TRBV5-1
CASGGRTNEGEQFF
TGCGCCAGCGGCGGGCGAACTAACGAAGGTGAGCAGTTCTTC
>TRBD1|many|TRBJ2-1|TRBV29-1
CSVEDWDREVDEQFF
TGCAGCGTTGAAGATTGGGACAGGGAGGTGGATGAGCAGTTCTTC
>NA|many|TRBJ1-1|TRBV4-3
CASSQVIRPTGRGNTEAFF
TGCGCCAGCAGCCAAGTGATACGTCCAACAGGGAGGGGGAACACTGAAGCTTTCTTT
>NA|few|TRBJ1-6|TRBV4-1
CASSQDGRALHF
TGCGCCAGCAGCCAAGATGGTCGGGCCCTCCACTTT
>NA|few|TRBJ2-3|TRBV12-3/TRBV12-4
CASSPGASGFGTDTQYF
TGTGCCAGCAGCCCTGGGGCCTCGGGTTTTGGCACAGATACGCAGTATTTT
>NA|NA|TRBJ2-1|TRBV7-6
CASSSTGVGTAEQFF
TGTGCCAGCAGTTCCACCGGGGTGGGTACTGCTGAGCAGTTCTTC
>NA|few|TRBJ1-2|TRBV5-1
CASTLEPARGLGYTF
TGCGCCAGCACCCTCGAGCCTGCCCGAGGTCTTGGCTACACCTTC
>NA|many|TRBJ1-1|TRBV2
CASKDRGQGFF
TGTGCCAGCAAGGACCGAGGGCAAGGTTTCTTT
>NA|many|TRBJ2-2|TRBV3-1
CASSQSRRDSSTGELFF
TGTGCCAGCAGCCAATCTCGGCGGGATAGTAGCACCGGGGAGCTGTTTTTT
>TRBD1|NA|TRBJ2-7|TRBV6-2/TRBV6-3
CASRTAGTGALWKGQYF
TGTGCCAGCAGAACAGCCGGGACAGGGGCGCTTTGGAAGGGGCAGTACTTC
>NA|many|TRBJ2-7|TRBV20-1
CSAGQHEQYF
TGCAGTGCTGGACAGCACGAGCAGTACTTC
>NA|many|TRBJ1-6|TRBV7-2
CASSLPGAPSPLHF
TGTGCCAGCAGCTTACCAGGGGCGCCTTCACCCCTCCACTTT
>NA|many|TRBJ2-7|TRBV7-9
CASSNGLFSYEQYF
TGTGCCAGCAGCAATGGACTATTCTCCTACGAGCAGTACTTC
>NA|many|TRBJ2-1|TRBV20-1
CSARAYYNEQFF
TGCAGTGCTAGAGCCTACTACAATGAGCAGTTCTTC
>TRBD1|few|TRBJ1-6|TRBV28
CASSPKDREYNSPLHF
TGTGCCAGCAGTCCCAAGGACAGGGAGTATAATTCACCCCTCCACTTT
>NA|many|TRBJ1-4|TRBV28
CASAGNNEKLFF
TGTGCCAGTGCAGGAAATAATGAAAAACTGTTTTTT
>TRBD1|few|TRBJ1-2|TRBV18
CASSQTAGTGGANYGYTF
TGTGCCAGCTCACAGACCGCCGGGACAGGGGGCGCAAACTATGGCTACACCTTC
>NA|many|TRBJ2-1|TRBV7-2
CASSSSPYNEQFF
TGTGCCAGCAGCTCCTCACCCTACAATGAGCAGTTCTTC
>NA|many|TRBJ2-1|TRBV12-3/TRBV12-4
CASSLGVVREQFF
TGTGCCAGCAGTTTAGGGGTTGTTCGTGAGCAGTTCTTC
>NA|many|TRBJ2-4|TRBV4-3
CASSQELLPGAEGKNIQYF
TGCGCCAGCAGCCAAGAATTGTTACCAGGGGCCGAGGGCAAAAACATTCAGTACTTC
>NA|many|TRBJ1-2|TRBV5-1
CASSRPGGGGYTF
TGCGCCAGCAGCCGCCCGGGGGGCGGTGGCTACACCTTC
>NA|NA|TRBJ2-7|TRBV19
CASSDGTPSYEQYF
TGTGCCAGTAGCGACGGGACTCCCTCCTACGAGCAGTACTTC
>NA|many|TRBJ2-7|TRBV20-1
CSARRGYSYEQYF
TGCAGTGCTAGACGCGGATACTCCTACGAGCAGTACTTC
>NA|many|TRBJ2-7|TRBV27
CASSFVSRKQYF
TGTGCCAGCAGTTTTGTCAGTAGGAAGCAGTACTTC
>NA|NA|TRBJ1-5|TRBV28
CASSFLQDGELYSNQPQHF
TGTGCCAGCAGTTTTCTTCAGGACGGTGAGCTATATAGCAATCAGCCCCAGCATTTT
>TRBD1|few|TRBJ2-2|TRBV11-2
CASRQTGADTGELFF
TGTGCCAGCAGGCAGACAGGGGCCGACACCGGGGAGCTGTTTTTT